The 12 T cell receptor beta chains listed next were all sequenced from one sample in a study of shared clonotypes between healthy human individuals. Only in-frame clones appear in the TCRdb table, and some are missing; sequencing was by immunoSEQ multiplex PCR. The table lists about 2 million clones, about 95% of them singletons, with more than 0.1% in the top ten. Source material: naive CD4+ T cells sorted from blood. The subset was: CD45RA+ positively selected. Receptors originate from a man aged 18 to 30 in good health.

The CDR3 loop reads CASKRDRDLEAFF. CDR3 sequence (DNA): TGTGCCAGCAAAAGAGACAGGGACCTTGAAGCTTTCTTT. V is TRBV6-1 and J is TRBJ1-1; 7 bases are shared with TRBD1. CDR1 and CDR2 (germline): MNHNS, SASEGT. The CDR3 sequence is 13 residues long. The J segment lost 7 bases and the V segment lost 7 bases, leaving 9 bases of the junction unmatched.

V gene TRBV30 combines with J gene TRBJ2-3, with 9 nucleotides matching TRBD1. With 5 bases clipped from V and 3 bases from J, the junction kept 6 bases outside the gene matches. The CDR3 loop spans 14 amino acids. Germline V lookup: CDR1 GTSNPN, CDR2 SVGIG (reference sequence). The CDR3 sequence is CAWATGGKTDTQYF. The CDR3 bases are TGTGCCTGGGCTACAGGGGGCAAGACAGATACGCAGTATTTT. Full variable domain (remainder filled in from reference TRBV30 and TRBJ2-3): SQTIHQWPATLVQPVGSPLSLECTVEGTSNPNLYWYRQAAGRGLQLLFYSVGIGQISSEVPQNLSASRPQDRQFILSSKKLLLSDSGFYLCAWATGGKTDTQYFGPGTRLTVL.

As concerns this clone: Given a much more abundant clone one base away, this may be a read error. Other DNA sequences from this sample encode an identical CDR3 as well. The rearrangement links TRBV7-2 to TRBJ1-5; 9 bases line up with TRBD1. Germline CDR1 and CDR2: SGHTA and FQGNSA. Losses at the gene ends were 6 bases for V and 4 bases for J; bases not matched to a gene: 4. The CDR3 consists of 14 residues. The CDR3 coding sequence is TGTGCCAGCAGTCAGACAGGGGGTAATCAGCCCCAGCATTTT. Translated, it gives CASSQTGGNQPQHF.

The gene calls are TRBV9 and TRBJ1-2; 9 bases agree with TRBD1. The V gene's germline CDR1 is SGDLS and CDR2 YYNGEE. V lost 0 bases to trimming and J lost 6 bases; unmatched junction nucleotides: 3. The CDR3 extends over 14 amino acids. CDR3 sequence reads: CASSVGQGGDGYTF. The CDR3 coding sequence is TGTGCCAGCAGCGTAGGACAGGGGGGTGATGGCTACACCTTC.

This chain uses TRBV6-1 with TRBJ2-5; tentative D call: TRBD2 (6 bases). The V end lost 6 bases, the J end lost 5 bases, and 13 bases lay between the germline ends. The germline gives CDR1 MNHNS, CDR2 SASEGT. The CDR3 spans 13 residues. Here the CDR3 DNA reads TGTGCCAGCAGGCCCGGAGGGCGGGAGACCCAGTACTTC. This encodes CASRPGGRETQYF.

V is TRBV5-1 and J is TRBJ2-2, with D perhaps TRBD1 (6 bases). In germline, CDR1 is SGHRS, CDR2 YFSETQ. This CDR3 comprises 13 residues. The V and J ends lost 0 bases and 15 bases respectively, with 15 bases between them. The CDR3 sequence: CASSLADPRGLFF. CDR3 in DNA: TGCGCCAGCAGCTTGGCCGACCCGAGGGGGTTGTTTTTT.

The gene calls are TRBV6-1 and TRBJ1-4; 9 nucleotides line up with TRBD1. V lost 6 bases, J lost 7 bases, and 9 bases stayed unmatched. Germline CDR1 and CDR2: MNHNS and SASEGT. The CDR3 extends over 15 amino acids. Here the CDR3 reads CASRPNTGGVEKLFF. In nucleotides, the CDR3 is TGTGCCAGCAGACCCAATACAGGGGGCGTTGAAAAACTGTTTTTT.

CDR3 residues: CASSQSGTAQETQYF. The CDR3, as DNA: TGCGCCAGCAGCCAAAGCGGGACAGCGCAAGAGACCCAGTACTTC. The chain couples TRBV4-1 to TRBJ2-5; D is tentatively TRBD1 or TRBD2 (7 bases each). From germline, CDR1 is MGHRA and CDR2 YSYEKL. The V and J ends lost 2 bases and 2 bases respectively, with 12 bases between them. This CDR3 has 15 amino acids.

V gene TRBV30 combines with J gene TRBJ1-5; a weak D match, TRBD1 (5 bases). V was pared by 1 base and J by 2 bases, with 18 bases between. The CDR3 has 17 amino acids. Germline CDR1 GTSNPN, CDR2 SVGIG (reference sequence). This CDR3 is CAWSARDRFRGNQPQHF. The DNA for the CDR3 is TGTGCCTGGAGTGCCAGGGACCGATTCCGGGGCAATCAGCCCCAGCATTTT.

The rearrangement links TRBV30 to TRBJ1-2, with 7 nucleotides matching TRBD1. Per the germline V gene, CDR1 is GTSNPN and CDR2 is SVGIG (reference sequence). V lost 5 bases and J lost 6; bases outside the gene matches: 12. This CDR3 has 14 amino acids. The DNA of the CDR3 is TGTGCCTGGTGGGTAAGGGGGCTCCCCAATGGCTACACCTTC. It yields the protein CAWWVRGLPNGYTF.

V and J are TRBV5-1 and TRBJ1-2; 7 bases agree with TRBD1. This CDR3 has 14 residues. J lost 2 bases, V lost 8 bases, and 9 bases had no gene match. Germline values: CDR1 SGHRS, CDR2 YFSETQ. CDR3 DNA sequence: TGCGCCAGTGCTAGGGGGCCATCCAACTATGGCTACACCTTC. It translates to CASARGPSNYGYTF.

V usage is TRBV5-1 and J usage is TRBJ1-4; D may be TRBD1 (5 bases). From germline, CDR1 is SGHRS and CDR2 YFSETQ. This CDR3 is 15 amino acids long. Between the trimmed V and J ends, which lost 2 bases and 4 bases, there was a span of 12 bases. CDR3 protein: CASSLGGGINEKLFF. CDR3 in DNA: TGCGCCAGCAGCTTAGGCGGGGGAATTAATGAAAAACTGTTTTTT. The full variable domain, with the rest looked up from reference TRBV5-1 and TRBJ1-4, is KAGVTQTPRYLIKTRGQQVTLSCSPISGHRSVSWYQQTPGQGLQFLFEYFSETQRNKGNFPGRFSGRQFSNSRSEMNVSTLELGDSALYLCASSLGGGINEKLFFGSGTQLSVL.